The rows below give T cell receptor beta chains drawn from one sample of a study of T cell changes during pregnancy in multiple sclerosis. The protocol was immunoSEQ multiplex PCR, while the TCRdb copy is restricted to in-frame clones and leaves out a portion. The sample gives about 80,000 clones, approximately 94% of which show up once; approximately 2.4% is in the top ten. The sample was peripheral blood, taken in the third trimester of pregnancy. Receptors originate from a female donor with multiple sclerosis, enrolled in a pregnancy study. The CDR3 runs from the conserved cysteine through the conserved F or W. A D gene is named only where the DNA matches it firmly. The size field is filled for only some rows; it gives once, few, many or a size class.

CDR3	DNA	D	length	size	V	J
CASRSRDRAYEQYF	TGTGCCAGTCGTAGTAGGGACAGAGCCTACGAGCAGTACTTC	TRBD1	14	.	TRBV19	TRBJ2-7
CASSFGQAPPDTQYF	TGCGCCAGCAGCTTCGGACAGGCTCCCCCCGATACGCAGTATTTT	TRBD1	15	.	TRBV5-1	TRBJ2-3
CAWSLKQGIQYF	TGTGCCTGGAGTTTAAAACAGGGGATTCAGTACTTC	TRBD1	12	.	TRBV30	TRBJ2-5
CASSYSVRGEQYF	TGTGCCAGCAGTTACTCTGTCCGAGGCGAGCAGTACTTC	.	13	few	TRBV6-5	TRBJ2-7
CSVVTAGNTIYF	TGCAGCGTTGTGACAGCTGGAAACACCATATATTTT	.	12	.	TRBV29-1	TRBJ1-3
CASSLVGLAGGEDDTQYF	TGTGCCAGCAGCTTGGTTGGACTAGCGGGGGGAGAGGATGATACGCAGTATTTT	TRBD2	18	.	TRBV5-6	TRBJ2-3
CASSQTGGYQPQHF	TGTGCCAGCAGCCAGACAGGGGGATATCAGCCCCAGCATTTT	TRBD1	14	once	TRBV5-6	TRBJ1-5
CASSTWTGLGTEAFF	TGTGCCAGTAGTACCTGGACAGGGCTGGGCACTGAAGCTTTCTTT	TRBD1	15	.	TRBV19	TRBJ1-1
CAISETGRDGYTF	TGTGCCATCAGTGAAACAGGGCGGGATGGCTACACCTTC	.	13	.	TRBV10-3	TRBJ1-2
CASSSPVSQDTEAFF	TGTGCCAGCAGCTCCCCGGTGAGTCAGGACACTGAAGCTTTCTTT	.	15	.	TRBV7-9	TRBJ1-1
CASSQERGAGPQETQYF	TGTGCCAGCAGCCAAGAGAGGGGAGCGGGCCCGCAAGAGACCCAGTACTTC	.	17	.	TRBV4-2	TRBJ2-5
CASSATGTGNRAEAFF	TGTGCCAGCAGTGCGACCGGGACAGGGAATCGCGCTGAAGCTTTCTTT	TRBD1	16	.	TRBV28	TRBJ1-1
CASSATSGGAYTQYF	TGTGCCAGCAGCGCGACTAGCGGGGGGGCCTATACGCAGTATTTT	TRBD2	15	.	TRBV7-3	TRBJ2-3
CASSLRTGVSYEQYF	TGCGCCAGCAGCTTGCGGACAGGGGTTTCCTACGAGCAGTACTTC	TRBD1	15	.	TRBV5-1	TRBJ2-7
CASSPERGRNTEAFF	TGTGCCAGCTCACCGGAGAGGGGGCGAAACACTGAAGCTTTCTTT	TRBD1	15	.	TRBV18	TRBJ1-1
CPTSWAAKNIQYF	TGCCCCACCAGTTGGGCGGCCAAAAACATTCAGTACTTC	.	13	.	TRBV7-8	TRBJ2-4
CASSLLTGAVSGNTIYF	TGTGCCAGCAGCCTGCTGACAGGGGCTGTCTCTGGAAACACCATATATTTT	TRBD1	17	once	TRBV11-2	TRBJ1-3
CASRFTANYGYTF	TGTGCCAGTAGATTTACAGCTAACTATGGCTACACCTTC	.	13	.	TRBV19	TRBJ1-2
CASSRRGPSDNEQFF	TGTGCCAGCAGTCGCCGTGGGCCATCTGACAATGAGCAGTTCTTC	.	15	.	TRBV4-2	TRBJ2-1
CASSLGDGGASETQYF	TGTGCCAGCAGCTTGGGGGACGGGGGGGCCTCAGAGACCCAGTACTTC	TRBD2	16	.	TRBV5-5	TRBJ2-5
CASSRASSNEQFF	TGTGCCAGCAGTCGCGCGAGTTCGAATGAGCAGTTCTTC	.	13	.	TRBV28	TRBJ2-1
CASSESGTMIAFF	TGCGCCAGCAGTGAGTCCGGGACAATGATTGCTTTCTTT	.	13	few	TRBV10-1	TRBJ1-1
CASSLTSNQETQYF	TGTGCCAGCAGCCTGACTAGTAACCAAGAGACCCAGTACTTC	.	14	.	TRBV5-8	TRBJ2-5
CSVDQFNYGYTF	TGCAGCGTTGACCAGTTCAACTATGGCTACACCTTC	.	12	once	TRBV29-1	TRBJ1-2
CASSYRTGGEETQYF	TGTGCCAGCAGTTACCGGACAGGTGGGGAGGAGACCCAGTACTTC	TRBD1	15	.	TRBV6-5	TRBJ2-5
CASRPGSNYGYTF	TGTGCCAGCCGGCCAGGGTCAAACTATGGCTACACCTTC	.	13	once	TRBV2	TRBJ1-2
CASHRGTSGYTF	TGTGCCAGCCACAGGGGAACATCTGGCTACACCTTC	TRBD1	12	once	TRBV19	TRBJ1-2
CASSPDRGDQPQHF	TGTGCCAGCAGCCCGGACAGGGGGGATCAGCCCCAGCATTTT	TRBD1	14	.	TRBV27	TRBJ1-5
CASSPRTAHYGYTF	TGTGCCAGCAGCCCAAGGACAGCCCACTATGGCTACACCTTC	.	14	.	TRBV5-6	TRBJ1-2
CASSPGGNSPLHF	TGTGCCAGCAGCCCGGGGGGGAATTCACCCCTCCACTTT	.	13	.	TRBV11-2	TRBJ1-6
CASSIEGLAGEQYF	TGTGCCAGTAGTATTGAGGGACTAGCAGGCGAGCAGTACTTC	TRBD2	14	once	TRBV19	TRBJ2-7
CASSPTSGSYNEQFF	TGTGCCAGCTCACCCACTAGCGGTTCCTACAATGAGCAGTTCTTC	TRBD2	15	.	TRBV18	TRBJ2-1
CASSKGQVVGELFF	TGTGCCAGCAGCAAGGGACAGGTGGTCGGGGAGCTGTTTTTT	TRBD1	14	.	TRBV5-6	TRBJ2-2
CSAQTHEQYF	TGCAGTGCCCAGACTCACGAGCAGTACTTC	.	10	once	TRBV20-1	TRBJ2-7
CASSKRGGNEQFF	TGTGCCAGCAGCAAGCGGGGTGGCAATGAGCAGTTCTTC	TRBD2	13	.	TRBV7-2	TRBJ2-1
CASSLDNYEQYF	TGCGCCAGCAGCTTGGACAACTACGAGCAGTACTTC	.	12	.	TRBV5-1	TRBJ2-7
CSGQRDREEDEQFF	TGCAGCGGGCAGAGGGACAGGGAGGAGGATGAGCAGTTCTTC	TRBD1	14	.	TRBV29-1	TRBJ2-1
CASSLGTGGNTIYF	TGTGCCAGCAGCTTGGGGACAGGGGGAAACACCATATATTTT	TRBD1	14	.	TRBV5-6	TRBJ1-3
CASSEYTGSGTGELFF	TGTGCCAGCAGTGAATATACGGGCTCGGGGACCGGGGAGCTGTTTTTT	.	16	.	TRBV25-1	TRBJ2-2
CASSLLGMQGTQYF	TGTGCCAGCAGTTTATTGGGAATGCAGGGGACCCAGTACTTC	.	14	.	TRBV27	TRBJ2-5
CASSIWGQKGYEQFF	TGTGCCAGCAGTATCTGGGGCCAAAAGGGATATGAGCAGTTCTTC	.	15	.	TRBV14	TRBJ2-1
CASSEALSGGGFNYGYTF	TGTGCCAGCAGTGAAGCGCTAAGCGGGGGGGGGTTTAACTATGGCTACACCTTC	.	18	.	TRBV6-1	TRBJ1-2
CASSSSGTIVEFF	TGTGCCAGCAGCTCGTCGGGGACTATCGTGGAGTTCTTC	TRBD2	13	.	TRBV7-9	TRBJ2-1
CSVGTGTGDYEQYF	TGCAGCGTTGGAACCGGGACAGGGGACTACGAGCAGTACTTC	TRBD1	14	.	TRBV29-1	TRBJ2-7
CASSGQVTEAFF	TGCGCCAGCAGTGGGCAGGTGACTGAAGCTTTCTTT	.	12	.	TRBV10-2	TRBJ1-1